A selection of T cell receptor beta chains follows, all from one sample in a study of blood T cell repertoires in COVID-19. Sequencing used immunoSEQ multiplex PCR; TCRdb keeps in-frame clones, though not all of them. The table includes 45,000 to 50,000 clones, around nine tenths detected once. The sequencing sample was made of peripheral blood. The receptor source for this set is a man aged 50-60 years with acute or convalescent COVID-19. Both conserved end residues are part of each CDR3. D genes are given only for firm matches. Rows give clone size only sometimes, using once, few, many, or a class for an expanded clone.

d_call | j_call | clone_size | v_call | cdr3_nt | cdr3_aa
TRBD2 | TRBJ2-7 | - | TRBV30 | TGTGCCTGGAGTGTACAACTAGCGGGATTATACGAGCAGTACTTC | CAWSVQLAGLYEQYF
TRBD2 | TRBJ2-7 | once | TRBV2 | TGTGCCAGCACCCCGTACCGACTAGCTCCCTACGAGCAGTACTTC | CASTPYRLAPYEQYF
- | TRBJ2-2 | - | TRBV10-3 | TGTGCCATCAGGGCCTCAGGCACCGGGGAGCTGTTTTTT | CAIRASGTGELFF
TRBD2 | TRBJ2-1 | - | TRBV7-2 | TGTGCCAGCAGCGATGCCGGGACTAGCTACAATGAGCAGTTCTTC | CASSDAGTSYNEQFF
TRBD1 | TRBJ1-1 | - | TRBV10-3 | TGTGCCATCAGTGTTTTGCCAGGGGGTACTGAAGCTTTCTTT | CAISVLPGGTEAFF
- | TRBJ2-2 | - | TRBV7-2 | TGTGCCAGCAGCTTAGGAGGGCCCTCCGGGGAGCTGTTTTTT | CASSLGGPSGELFF
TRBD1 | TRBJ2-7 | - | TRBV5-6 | TGTGCCAGCAGCTTGGGCAGGGGGCAGAGAGAGCAGTACTTC | CASSLGRGQREQYF
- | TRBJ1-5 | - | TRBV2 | TGTGCCAGCAGTGTTTACGCCGGGACACTTAGCAATCAGCCCCAGCATTTT | CASSVYAGTLSNQPQHF
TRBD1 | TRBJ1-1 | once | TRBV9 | TGTGCCAGCAGCGTAGGGACAGGGGAATGGTACACTGAAGCTTTCTTT | CASSVGTGEWYTEAFF
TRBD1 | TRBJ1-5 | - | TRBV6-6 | TGTGCCAGCAGGGACGGACAGGTCGGGGATCAGCCCCAGCATTTT | CASRDGQVGDQPQHF
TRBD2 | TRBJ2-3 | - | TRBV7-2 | TGTGCCAGCAGCTTAGTAAGGACTAGCGGGGCCACAGATACGCAGTATTTT | CASSLVRTSGATDTQYF
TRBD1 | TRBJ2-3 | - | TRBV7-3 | TGTGCCAGCAGCCCGGGACAGTTCACAGATACGCAGTATTTT | CASSPGQFTDTQYF
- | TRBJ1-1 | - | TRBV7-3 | TGTGCCAGCAGCTTAAACTGGAACACTGAAGCTTTCTTT | CASSLNWNTEAFF
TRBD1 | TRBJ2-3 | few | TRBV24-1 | TGTGCCACCAGTGTTAGGGGACAGGGAGCAGATACGCAGTATTTT | CATSVRGQGADTQYF
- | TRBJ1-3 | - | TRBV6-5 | TGTGCCAGCAGTTACGCGAGCGGGGGTTTCGGAAACACCATATATTTT | CASSYASGGFGNTIYF
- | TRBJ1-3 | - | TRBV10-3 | TGTGCCATCAGTGATCCTGGTGCCTTTAGCTCTGGAAACACCATATATTTT | CAISDPGAFSSGNTIYF
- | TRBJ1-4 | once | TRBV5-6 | TGTGCCAGCAGCTTGTCCTGGCCGCCCCATGAAAAACTGTTTTTT | CASSLSWPPHEKLFF
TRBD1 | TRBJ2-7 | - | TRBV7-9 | TGTGCCAGCAGCCAATACTGGACAGGGGGGACCTCCTACGAGCAGTACTTC | CASSQYWTGGTSYEQYF
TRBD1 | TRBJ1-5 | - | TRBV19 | TGTGCCAGTAAGGACAGGGGATTGAGCAATCAGCCCCAGCATTTT | CASKDRGLSNQPQHF
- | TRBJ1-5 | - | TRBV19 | TGTGCCAGTAGTATAGGGGCAGGCTATAGCAATCAGCCCCAGCATTTT | CASSIGAGYSNQPQHF
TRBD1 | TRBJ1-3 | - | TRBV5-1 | TGCGCCAGCAGACAGACAGGGAGCTCTGGAAACACCATATATTTT | CASRQTGSSGNTIYF
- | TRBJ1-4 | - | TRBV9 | TGTGCCAGCATCCGTAGTGGACAGCCCAATGAAAAACTGTTTTTT | CASIRSGQPNEKLFF
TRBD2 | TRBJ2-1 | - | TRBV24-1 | TGTGCCACCAGTGACCCTGGGACTATCAATGAGCAGTTCTTC | CATSDPGTINEQFF
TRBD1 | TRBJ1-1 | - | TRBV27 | TGTGCCAGCAGTCCGGGACAGCGTAACACTGAAGCTTTCTTT | CASSPGQRNTEAFF
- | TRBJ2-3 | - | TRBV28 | TGTGCCAGCAGTCCCCCCGTCACAGATACGCAGTATTTT | CASSPPVTDTQYF
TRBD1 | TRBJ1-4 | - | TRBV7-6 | TGTGCCAGCAGCCCGCAATCCGGGACAGGGAGTGAAAAACTGTTTTTT | CASSPQSGTGSEKLFF
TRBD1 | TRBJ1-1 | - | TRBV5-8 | TGTGCCAGCAGCGCCGACAGGGTACAAGCTTTCTTT | CASSADRVQAFF
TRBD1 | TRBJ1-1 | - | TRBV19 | TGTGCCAGTAGTGCTCGGACAGGGGGCACTGAAGCTTTCTTT | CASSARTGGTEAFF
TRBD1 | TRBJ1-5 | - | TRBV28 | TGTGCCAGCAGTTCGAGAAGGGGGCGCGGGCAGCCCCAGCATTTT | CASSSRRGRGQPQHF
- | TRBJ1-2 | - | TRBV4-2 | TGTGCCAGCAGCCAAGGACAGAATGGCGGCGGCTACACCTTC | CASSQGQNGGGYTF
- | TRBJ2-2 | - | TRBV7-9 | TGTGCCAGCAGCCCCTTTACCGGGGAGCTGTTTTTT | CASSPFTGELFF
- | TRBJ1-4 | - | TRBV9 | TGTGCCAGCAGCGTAGCTCCGGGGGAGGGTGAAAAACTGTTTTTT | CASSVAPGEGEKLFF
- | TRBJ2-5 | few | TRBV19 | TGTGCCAGTAGTAGTCCAGGGGAAGAGACCCAGTACTTC | CASSSPGEETQYF
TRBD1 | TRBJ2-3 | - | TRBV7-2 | TGTGCCAGCAGTCTAGACAGGGGAACAGATACGCAGTATTTT | CASSLDRGTDTQYF
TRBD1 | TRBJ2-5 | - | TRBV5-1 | TGCGCCAGCAGCTTACCGGGACAGCAAGAGACCCAGTACTTC | CASSLPGQQETQYF
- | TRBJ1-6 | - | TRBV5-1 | TGCGCCAGCAGCTTGGGGACAGTAAATAATTCACCCCTCCACTTT | CASSLGTVNNSPLHF
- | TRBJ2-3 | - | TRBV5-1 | TGCGCCAGCAGCTTGTTAACTAGCACAGATACGCAGTATTTT | CASSLLTSTDTQYF
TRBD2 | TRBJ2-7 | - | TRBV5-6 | TGTGCCAGCAGCTTGGCCGGGGGACTAGGTGCCTACGAGCAGTACTTC | CASSLAGGLGAYEQYF
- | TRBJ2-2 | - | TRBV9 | TGTGCCAGCAGCGTAAGGACTACCGGGGAGCTGTTTTTT | CASSVRTTGELFF